This TCR beta chain originates from a study of blood T cells in healthy people across ages (dated by TCRdb to between 2014 and 2017). In the study overall: In model experiments, roughly one uniquely barcoded TCR beta cDNA molecule per two T cells was captured by template switching. To avoid experimental bias, donors of different ages were spread randomly across the sequencing lanes. The study measured age-related changes in TCR beta repertoire diversity using deep sequencing normalized with unique cDNA molecular identifiers. Two additional independent replicas of 1 million unique cDNA reads from the same blood draw were analyzed for two donors (one aged 18 to 30 and one aged 80 or older). The donors were split into four age groups: young (average around 16 years), middle-aged (more than 35), aged (62) and long-lived (over 75).

Donors were a few dozen systemically healthy Caucasian individuals from Russia aged roughly 6 to 90 years. About 9.1 milliliters of peripheral blood were collected from each donor into EDTA-treated Vacutainer tubes. PBMCs were isolated by Ficoll-Paque density-gradient centrifugation, with at least 6 million obtained per sample. Total RNA was extracted from PBMCs with Trizol reagent, with at least 6 micrograms obtained per sample. Naive CD45RAhigh/CD27high T cell percentages were measured by flow cytometry on a PBMC aliquot from every donor. Turning to this clonotype: It lacks a known antigen. No qualities accompany the bases; no much larger clone lies one base away.

The germline V end is reduced by 4 bases and the J end by 5 bases; junction bases left unmatched: 8. The CDR3 starts with the cysteine, ends with the phenylalanine, and has 15 residues. This entry keeps only the CDR3 DNA: 45 bases, framed from base 1. CDR1 and CDR2 (SGHAT, FQNNGV) derive from the germline V gene. Receptor amplification or capture employed 5' RACE. The instrument was an Illumina HiSeq 2500. A second 7 to 11 cycle PCR used a sample-barcoded 5' primer and a J-beta primer mix. A template-switch 5' adaptor carrying 12 random nucleotides introduced a unique molecular identifier onto each TCR beta cDNA molecule. Each sample yielded at least 2.5 million CDR3-containing paired-end reads. The Mint cDNA synthesis kit, primed by a TRBC-specific oligonucleotide, was used to synthesize first-strand cDNA from all RNA. All cDNA was treated with uracil-DNA glycosylase and then went through a first 18-cycle PCR with the universal primers M1SS and BC2_uni_R. On the authors' methods: Normalization of each sample was performed by random selection of 1 million high-quality reads, each carrying a distinct molecular identifier. Instead of being binned into consensus sequences, reads that shared molecular identifiers were thrown out. MiTCR, run with a Q25 quality threshold and the strictest error-elimination algorithm, handled CDR3 identification, clonotype clustering and error correction. A nonparametric unseen species model using Euler transformation provided a lower-bound estimate of total TCR beta diversity. The public reads were reprocessed in TCRdb via fastp at Q25 and MiXCR, keeping in-frame beta chains. Each CDR3 protein appears once, grouped with its most common genes and DNA. TCRdb's processing, not the authors' own work, is the source of the V and J calls. This sample holds fewer than 900,000 distinct CDR3 sequences; 35% to 40% were observed only once. The ten biggest clones cover 10% to 15% of the sample.

What the research found in general, with its limitations: Observed TCR beta diversity per million T cells fell roughly linearly with age, and a significant reduction was already apparent by age approximately 41. Bulk unsorted PBMC profiling prevented conclusive comparison of naive and antigen-experienced compartments. Observed TCR beta diversity correlated strongly with the percentage of naive T cells measured by flow cytometry. Compared with the aged group, the long-lived group had more naive CD4+ T cells, fewer expanded clones and increased TCR diversity, suggesting age selection. Because the CMV infection status of the donors was unknown, age-related changes in expanded clonotypes may potentially have been confounded. Estimates of total diversity based on one million sequenced T cells were regarded as lower bounds and as underestimates.

Recombination linked TRBV11-2 to TRBJ2-3; the junction holds 8 bases that match TRBD2. The source is a man younger than 30 in good health. The specimen sequenced was blood. The CDR3: CASSSTSDMGDTQYF. The bases read TGTGCCAGCAGCTCGACTAGCGATATGGGAGATACGCAGTATTTT.